The 12 T cell receptor beta chains in this list originate from one sample, sequenced in a study of CD8 T cells in Susac syndrome. A quantity of roughly 0.5 to 1 ug RNA underwent reverse transcription using random hexamers. Each CDR3 protein gets one entry after TCRdb re-called the immunoSEQ multiplex PCR reads with MiXCR. Seen here are under 200,000 distinct CDR3 sequences, approximately 95% observed once, and the top ten hold roughly 0.15%. The sequencing sample was made of CD8+ T cells from PBMCs. The receptors derive from a human donor with Susac syndrome.

This chain connects TRBV7-9 to TRBJ2-1, with D perhaps TRBD2 (5 bases). This CDR3 is built from 14 residues. Trimming left V 6 bases short and J 3 bases short, with 12 bases between. CDR1 and CDR2 from the germline V gene are SEHNR and FQNEAQ (reference sequence). The CDR3 spells CASSSRGNYNEQFF. The DNA of the CDR3 is TGTGCCAGCAGTTCCCGGGGTAACTACAATGAGCAGTTCTTC.

The V gene is TRBV9, the J gene TRBJ2-7; TRBD2 matches 11 bases. V gave up 0 bases and J gave up 3 bases; unmatched junction bases: 2. Looked up from germline, CDR1 is SGDLS and CDR2 is YYNGEE. This CDR3 has 15 amino acids. The CDR3: CASSVDTSGSYEQYF. The CDR3 nucleotides read TGTGCCAGCAGCGTAGACACTAGCGGGAGCTACGAGCAGTACTTC.

The chain has TRBV7-3 and TRBJ2-2, with D uncertain. The CDR3 is 13 residues long. Germline V gene sequence: CDR1 SGHTA, CDR2 FQGTGA. Trimming left V 3 bases short and J 5 bases short, with 7 bases between. This CDR3 reads CASSLDRTGELFF. Written as DNA, the CDR3 is TGTGCCAGCAGCTTGGATCGGACCGGGGAGCTGTTTTTT.

The chain is built from TRBV20-1 and TRBJ1-6, with D uncertain. CDR1 is DFQATT and CDR2 is SNEGSKA in the germline V gene (reference sequence). V lost 0 bases to trimming and J lost 6 bases, with 12 bases between them. The CDR3 is made up of 15 amino acids. The CDR3 region is CSARDPDTGNSPLHF. Written as DNA, the CDR3 is TGCAGTGCTAGAGACCCCGACACGGGTAATTCACCCCTCCACTTT.

The V call is TRBV9, the J call TRBJ1-5; D gene uncertain. The ends were cut back, 4 bases at V and 0 bases at J, with 11 bases in the middle. The CDR3 runs 15 residues. Germline values: CDR1 SGDLS, CDR2 YYNGEE. CDR3 coding DNA: TGTGCCAGCAGCAGCGCCGGGGTTAGCAATCAGCCCCAGCATTTT. This codes for CASSSAGVSNQPQHF.

V gene TRBV10-3 combines with J gene TRBJ2-3; D not resolved. The CDR3 extends over 13 amino acids. V was pared by 0 bases and J by 0 bases, with 1 base between. Germline lookup yields CDR1 ENHRY and CDR2 SYGVKD. The CDR3 DNA reads TGTGCCATCAGTGAGTCTAGCACAGATACGCAGTATTTT. This translates into CAISESSTDTQYF.

The rearrangement joins TRBV27 to TRBJ2-4, with 7 bases identical to TRBD2. This CDR3 comprises 15 residues. Per the germline V gene, CDR1 is MNHEY and CDR2 is SMNVEV (reference sequence). The V segment lost 4 bases and the J segment 0 bases; nucleotides outside the gene matches: 3. CDR3 amino acids: CASSWGGLAKNIQYF. CDR3 sequence (DNA): TGTGCCAGCAGTTGGGGGGGACTAGCCAAAAACATTCAGTACTTC.

This chain connects TRBV12-3 or TRBV12-4 to TRBJ2-3; 7 positions match TRBD2. This CDR3 has 15 amino acids. V lost 5 bases and J lost 2; bases outside the gene matches: 7. The chain's CDR3 is CASSASREHTDTQYF. The CDR3 bases are TGTGCCAGCAGTGCGTCGCGGGAGCACACAGATACGCAGTATTTT.

J is TRBJ1-1 and V is TRBV12-3 or TRBV12-4; D unresolved. V was trimmed by 4 bases and J by 3 bases, leaving 9 bases between them. This CDR3 comprises 13 residues. DNA of the CDR3: TGTGCCAGCAGTTCGACGGTATACACTGAAGCTTTCTTT. Protein: CASSSTVYTEAFF.

J is TRBJ2-1 and V is TRBV20-1; a possible D gene is TRBD2 (5 bases). The CDR3 sequence is 15 residues long. V lost 3 bases and J lost 4, with 16 bases in between. Germline CDR1 DFQATT, CDR2 SNEGSKA (reference sequence). The CDR3 nucleotides read TGCAGTGCTAGCGGGGTTGGGCCGGTATACAATGAGCAGTTCTTC. Protein: CSASGVGPVYNEQFF.

This chain uses TRBV4-1 with TRBJ1-4; TRBD1 aligns across 8 bases. This CDR3 region has 13 residues. Unmatched junction bases numbered 4, after V lost 8 bases and J lost 5 bases. Germline V gene data show CDR1 as MGHRA and CDR2 as YSYEKL. CDR3 sequence reads: CASRGQGNEKLFF. CDR3 DNA: TGCGCCAGCCGCGGACAGGGAAATGAAAAACTGTTTTTT.

The chain recombines TRBV28 with TRBJ2-7; a weak D match, TRBD1 (5 bases). The V end was cut by 2 bases, the J end by 5 bases, with 13 bases between. Germline V lookup: CDR1 MDHEN, CDR2 SYDVKM. This CDR3 is 14 amino acids long. CDR3 sequence (DNA): TGTGCCAGCAGTTTAGCAGGGCCAGGGAACGAGCAGTACTTC. Amino acids: CASSLAGPGNEQYF.